This T cell receptor (beta chain) stems from a study of regulatory T cells in long-lasting Graves disease. General study findings and limits: TRBV28, TRBJ1-2 and TRBJ2-5 were segments that persistent disease favored.

To make TCR beta libraries, researchers used iRepertoire HTBI primers and Arm-PCR of CDR3 regions. MiXCR was run by TCRdb on the multiplex PCR reads, yielding one entry per CDR3 protein. This table holds 430,000 or so distinct CDR3 sequences, roughly 23% found once. As to time point: persistent/refractory GD, antithyroid drugs over 5 years with positive TRAb. Making the TCR library involved RNA that had been extracted from PBMCs. For this clonotype: The antigen is undetermined.

Germline loops: CDR1 SGHVS, CDR2 FQNEAQ. Trimming pared 1 base from V and 5 bases from J, leaving 20 bases between. The CDR3 consists of 17 residues. The source material was peripheral blood mononuclear cells (PBMCs), sampled when the disease was refractory, from a patient treated with antithyroid drugs. The TCR was taken from a female donor with Graves disease. The chain is built from TRBV7-8 and TRBJ1-1, with D possibly TRBD1 on 5 matching bases. The CDR3 region is CASSLVSRAGRGTEAFF. For the CDR3, the DNA is TGTGCCAGCAGCTTAGTCAGTAGGGCAGGGAGAGGGACTGAAGCTTTCTTT. Variable domain in full (rest from reference TRBV7-8 and TRBJ1-1): GAGVSQSPRYKVAKRGQDVALRCDPISGHVSLFWYQQALGQGPEFLTYFQNEAQLDKSGLPSDRFFAERPEGSVSTLKIQRTQQEDSAVYLCASSLVSRAGRGTEAFFGQGTRLTVV.